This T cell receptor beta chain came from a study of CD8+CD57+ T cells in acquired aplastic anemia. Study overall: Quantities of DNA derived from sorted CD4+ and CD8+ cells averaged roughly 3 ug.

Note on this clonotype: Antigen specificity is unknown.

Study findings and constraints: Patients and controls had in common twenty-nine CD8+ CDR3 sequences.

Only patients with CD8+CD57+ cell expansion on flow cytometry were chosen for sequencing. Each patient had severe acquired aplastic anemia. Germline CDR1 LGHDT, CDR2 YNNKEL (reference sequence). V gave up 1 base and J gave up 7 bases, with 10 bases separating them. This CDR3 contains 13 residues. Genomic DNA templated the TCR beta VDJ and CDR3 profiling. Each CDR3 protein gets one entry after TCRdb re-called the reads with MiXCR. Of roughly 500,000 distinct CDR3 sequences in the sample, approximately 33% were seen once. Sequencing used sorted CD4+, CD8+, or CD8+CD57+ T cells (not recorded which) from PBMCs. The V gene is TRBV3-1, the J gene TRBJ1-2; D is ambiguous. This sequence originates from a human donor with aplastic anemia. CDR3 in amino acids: CASSQVGTFGYTF. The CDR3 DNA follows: TGTGCCAGCAGCCAAGTAGGTACGTTTGGCTACACCTTC. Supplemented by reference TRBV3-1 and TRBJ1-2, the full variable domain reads DTAVSQTPKYLVTQMGNDKSIKCEQNLGHDTMYWYKQDSKKFLKIMFSYNNKELIINETVPNRFSPKSPDKAHLNLHINSLELGDSAVYFCASSQVGTFGYTFGSGTRLTVV.